Only one count was recorded for the clone carrying this T cell receptor beta chain. A read error may account for a junction end that differs from germline. The PCR was carried out with 60 Vbeta primers and 13 Jbeta primers. Some clones are missing from TCRdb's copy, which holds only in-frame ones; the method was immunoSEQ multiplex PCR. Found here are 150,000 to 200,000 clones, 65% to 85% of them singletons; the top ten hold 5.5% to 7.5%. This entry is derived from a study of cytomegalovirus exposure and HLA in healthy donors. About the research overall: Among roughly 190 million T cells, an earlier analysis found 90 million to 130 million unique TCR beta sequences.

The sample comprised PBMCs. The sequence was collected from a woman in her forties in good health and CMV-seropositive.

The CDR3 loop is CSSSYGEGEQFF. DNA of the CDR3: TGTTCCAGCAGCTACGGTGAGGGTGAGCAGTTCTTC. The rearrangement links TRBV7-9 to TRBJ2-1; weak D call: TRBD2 (5 bases). CDR1 is SEHNR and CDR2 is FQNEAQ in the germline V gene (reference sequence). CDR3 size: 12 residues.